These 9 T cell receptor beta chains were all obtained from the same sample, sequenced in a study of shared clonotypes between healthy human individuals. Here immunoSEQ multiplex PCR was the method, and the copy in TCRdb shows in-frame clones only, minus some. Found here are millions of clones, roughly 93% of them singletons; the top ten hold around 0.4%. Material: naive CD4+ T cells from PBMCs. Stated subset: CD45RA+ positively selected. All receptors derive from a man aged 18 to 30 in good health. Some clones in this sample may be carry-over from other donors' samples.

The V and J genes are TRBV19 and TRBJ1-2, with a possible D match to TRBD1 (5 bases). The CDR3 is 14 amino acids. The germline V gene has CDR1 LNHDA and CDR2 SQIVND (reference sequence). V was cut by 7 bases and J by 4 bases, with 16 bases left in between. The CDR3 DNA reads TGTGCCAGTAAACCTCGGGGGATCCTCTATGGCTACACCTTC. Encoded protein: CASKPRGILYGYTF.

The rearrangement joins TRBV27 to TRBJ2-3; D not resolved. The germline V gene encodes CDR1 MNHEY and CDR2 SMNVEV (reference sequence). V was cut by 8 bases and J by 6 bases, with 24 bases left in between. This CDR3 is 16 amino acids long. CDR3 amino acids: CASLPPGYPIGDTQYF. In DNA, the CDR3 is TGTGCCAGCCTTCCCCCGGGCTACCCGATAGGGGATACGCAGTATTTT.

Concerning this clone itself: Other DNA variants within this sample encode the same CDR3. The chain combines TRBV30 with TRBJ1-1; D might be TRBD1 (5 bases). CDR1 is GTSNPN, CDR2 SVGIG, per germline (reference sequence). This CDR3 has 13 residues. V shed 2 bases and J shed 5 bases, with 12 bases lying between them. The CDR3 sequence is CAWSRSWTTEAFF. The CDR3 DNA reads as TGTGCCTGGAGTCGGTCCTGGACAACTGAAGCTTTCTTT. Based on the CDR3 plus reference TRBV30 and TRBJ1-1, the full variable domain is SQTIHQWPATLVQPVGSPLSLECTVEGTSNPNLYWYRQAAGRGLQLLFYSVGIGQISSEVPQNLSASRPQDRQFILSSKKLLLSDSGFYLCAWSRSWTTEAFFGQGTRLTVV.

This chain connects TRBV11-2 to TRBJ2-2; D is ambiguous. There are 15 residues in the CDR3. Trimming stripped 5 bases from V and 7 bases from J, with 17 bases between. CDR1 SGHAT and CDR2 FQNNGV come from the germline V gene. The CDR3 DNA reads as TGTGCCAGCAGCCCTCCGGGCTCGTCCGGCGGGGAGCTGTTTTTT. This encodes CASSPPGSSGGELFF.

The chain is built from TRBV27 and TRBJ2-1; 10 bases agree with TRBD2. Trimming took 5 bases from V and 7 from J; bases not matched to a gene: 11. The CDR3 contains 16 residues. From germline, CDR1 is MNHEY and CDR2 SMNVEV (reference sequence). This CDR3 is CASSTKTSGRQNEQFF. The CDR3 DNA reads TGTGCCAGCAGTACGAAGACTAGCGGGCGACAAAATGAGCAGTTCTTC.

This clone turned up a few times. The chain couples TRBV18 to TRBJ1-1; the match to TRBD1 covers 8 bases. The CDR3 is made up of 13 amino acids. V trimming: 3 bases; J trimming: 6 bases; junction bases outside the gene matches: 3. Germline V gene sequence: CDR1 KGHSH, CDR2 LQKENI. DNA for the CDR3: TGTGCCAGCTCACCCGAGACAGGGGCTGAAGCTTTCTTT. It is translated as CASSPETGAEAFF.

The chain couples TRBV30 to TRBJ2-3; TRBD2 agrees at 7 bases. Germline-derived CDR1 and CDR2 are GTSNPN and SVGIG (reference sequence). The CDR3 consists of 14 residues. V gave up 3 bases and J gave up 2 bases; unmatched junction bases: 5. CDR3 in amino acids: CAWSGGIPTDTQYF. CDR3 in DNA: TGTGCCTGGAGCGGGGGGATCCCCACAGATACGCAGTATTTT.

Only one count was recorded for this clone. The sample carries other DNA sequences with the same CDR3. The rearrangement uses TRBV28 and TRBJ1-2; 10 nucleotides line up with TRBD1. Unmatched junction bases numbered 3, after V lost 3 bases and J lost 5 bases. This CDR3 comprises 14 residues. Per the germline V gene, CDR1 is MDHEN and CDR2 is SYDVKM. The CDR3 DNA is TGTGCCAGCAGTTTGGGGGGACAGGGGTATGGCTACACCTTC. It yields the protein CASSLGGQGYGYTF.

The chain carries TRBV6-6 and TRBJ1-6, with D unclear. The CDR3 is 13 amino acids. The V end was cut by 2 bases, the J end by 2 bases, with 1 base between. In germline, CDR1 is MNHNY, CDR2 SVGAGI (reference sequence). The CDR3 DNA sequence: TGTGCCAGCAGTTACGCCTATAATTCACCCCTCCACTTT. It encodes CASSYAYNSPLHF.